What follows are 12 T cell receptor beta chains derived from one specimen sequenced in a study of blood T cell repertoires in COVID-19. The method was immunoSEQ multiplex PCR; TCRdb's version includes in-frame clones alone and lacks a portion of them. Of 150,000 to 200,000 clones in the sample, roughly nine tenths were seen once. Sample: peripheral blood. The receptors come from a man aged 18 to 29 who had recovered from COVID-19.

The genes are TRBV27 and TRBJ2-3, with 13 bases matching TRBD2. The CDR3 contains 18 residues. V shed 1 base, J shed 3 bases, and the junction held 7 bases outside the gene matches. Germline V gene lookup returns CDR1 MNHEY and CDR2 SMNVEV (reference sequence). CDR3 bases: TGTGCCAGCAGTTTATGGTCCCGGACTAGCGGGAGAACAGATACGCAGTATTTT. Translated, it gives CASSLWSRTSGRTDTQYF.

The CDR3 nucleotides read TGTGCCAGCAGCGTGACAGGGGGCGGAACTGAAGCTTTCTTT. Translation: CASSVTGGGTEAFF. The V call is TRBV5-4, the J call TRBJ1-1, with 10 bases lining up with TRBD1. V was pared by 4 bases and J by 5 bases, with 5 bases of the junction left unmatched. This CDR3 has 14 amino acids. The germline V gene has CDR1 SGHNT and CDR2 YYREEE (reference sequence).

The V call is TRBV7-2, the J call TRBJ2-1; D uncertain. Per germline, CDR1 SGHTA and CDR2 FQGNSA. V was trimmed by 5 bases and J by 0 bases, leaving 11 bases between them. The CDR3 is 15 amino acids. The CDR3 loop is CASSRYFPSYNEQFF. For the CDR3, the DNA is TGTGCCAGCAGCCGTTACTTCCCCTCCTACAATGAGCAGTTCTTC.

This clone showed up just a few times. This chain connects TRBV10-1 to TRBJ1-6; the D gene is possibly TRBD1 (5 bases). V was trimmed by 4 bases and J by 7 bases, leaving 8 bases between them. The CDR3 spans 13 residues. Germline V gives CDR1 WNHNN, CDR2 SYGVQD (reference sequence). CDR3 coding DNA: TGCGCCAGCAGTGGGCCAGGGAATTCACCCCTCCACTTT. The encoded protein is CASSGPGNSPLHF.

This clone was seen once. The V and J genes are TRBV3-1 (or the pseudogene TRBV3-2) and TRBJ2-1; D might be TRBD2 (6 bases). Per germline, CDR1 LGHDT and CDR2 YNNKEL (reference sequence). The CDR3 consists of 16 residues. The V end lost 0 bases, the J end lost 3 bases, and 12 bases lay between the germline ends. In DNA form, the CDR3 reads TGTGCCAGCAGCCAAGAGGGGAGCGGGCACTACAATGAGCAGTTCTTC. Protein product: CASSQEGSGHYNEQFF.

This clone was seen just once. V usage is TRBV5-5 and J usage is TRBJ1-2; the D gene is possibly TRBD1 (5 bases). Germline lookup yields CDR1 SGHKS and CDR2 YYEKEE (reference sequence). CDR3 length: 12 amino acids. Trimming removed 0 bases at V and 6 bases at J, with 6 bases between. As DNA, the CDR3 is TGTGCCAGCAGCTTGGAAGGGGATGGCTACACCTTC. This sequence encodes CASSLEGDGYTF.

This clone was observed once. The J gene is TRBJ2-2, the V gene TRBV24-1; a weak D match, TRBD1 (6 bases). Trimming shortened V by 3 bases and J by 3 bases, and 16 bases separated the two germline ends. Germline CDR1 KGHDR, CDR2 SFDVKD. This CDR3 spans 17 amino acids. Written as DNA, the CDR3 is TGTGCCACCAGTGATCCGAGGACAGTGGAGGACACCGGGGAGCTGTTTTTT. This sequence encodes CATSDPRTVEDTGELFF.

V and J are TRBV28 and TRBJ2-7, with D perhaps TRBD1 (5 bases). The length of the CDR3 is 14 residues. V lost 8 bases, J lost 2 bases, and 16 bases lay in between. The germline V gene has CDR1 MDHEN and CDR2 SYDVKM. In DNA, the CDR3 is TGTGCCAGCCACACTAAGACAGCCCCCTACGAGCAGTACTTC. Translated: CASHTKTAPYEQYF.

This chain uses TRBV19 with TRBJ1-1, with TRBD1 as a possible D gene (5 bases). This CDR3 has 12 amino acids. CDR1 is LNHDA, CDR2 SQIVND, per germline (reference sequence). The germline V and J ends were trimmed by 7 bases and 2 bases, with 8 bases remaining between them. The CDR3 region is CASIRANTEAFF. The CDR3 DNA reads TGTGCCAGTATCAGGGCAAACACTGAAGCTTTCTTT.

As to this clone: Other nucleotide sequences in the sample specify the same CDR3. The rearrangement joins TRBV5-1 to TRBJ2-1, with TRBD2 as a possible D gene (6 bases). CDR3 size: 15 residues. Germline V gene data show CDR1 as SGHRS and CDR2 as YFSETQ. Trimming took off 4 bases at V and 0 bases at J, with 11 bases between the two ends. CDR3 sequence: CASSPGLSSYNEQFF. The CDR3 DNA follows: TGCGCCAGCAGCCCGGGACTGAGCTCCTACAATGAGCAGTTCTTC.

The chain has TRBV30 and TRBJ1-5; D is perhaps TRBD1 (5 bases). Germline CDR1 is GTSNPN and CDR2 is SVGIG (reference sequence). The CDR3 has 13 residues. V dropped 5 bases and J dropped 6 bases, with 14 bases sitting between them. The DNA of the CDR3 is TGTGCCTGGGAAACAGGTTTGGGTCAGCCCCAGCATTTT. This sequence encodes CAWETGLGQPQHF.

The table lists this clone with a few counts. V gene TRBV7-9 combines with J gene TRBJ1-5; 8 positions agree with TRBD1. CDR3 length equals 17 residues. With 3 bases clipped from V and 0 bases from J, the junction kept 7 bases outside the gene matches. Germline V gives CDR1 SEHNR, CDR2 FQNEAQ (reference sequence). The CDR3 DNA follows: TGTGCCAGCAGCTTGGGCAGTGGACAGGGTAGCAATCAGCCCCAGCATTTT. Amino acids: CASSLGSGQGSNQPQHF.